A single TCR beta chain is shown here with its context. This entry is derived from a study of blood T cell repertoires in COVID-19. The germline gives CDR1 MNHEY, CDR2 SMNVEV (reference sequence). V was pared by 11 bases and J by 1 base, with 9 bases between. This CDR3 is built from 12 residues. TCRdb's copy holds only in-frame clones and misses some; the assay was immunoSEQ multiplex PCR. Among some 160,000 clones, about four fifths were seen once, and the ten largest hold about an eighth. This chain links TRBV27 with TRBJ1-5, with unresolved D. The sequence was collected from a man in his sixties or seventies who had recovered from COVID-19. Material for sequencing was peripheral blood. The CDR3 region has the DNA TGTGCCTCTTGGGCGAGCAATCAGCCCCAGCATTTT. Translation: CASWASNQPQHF.